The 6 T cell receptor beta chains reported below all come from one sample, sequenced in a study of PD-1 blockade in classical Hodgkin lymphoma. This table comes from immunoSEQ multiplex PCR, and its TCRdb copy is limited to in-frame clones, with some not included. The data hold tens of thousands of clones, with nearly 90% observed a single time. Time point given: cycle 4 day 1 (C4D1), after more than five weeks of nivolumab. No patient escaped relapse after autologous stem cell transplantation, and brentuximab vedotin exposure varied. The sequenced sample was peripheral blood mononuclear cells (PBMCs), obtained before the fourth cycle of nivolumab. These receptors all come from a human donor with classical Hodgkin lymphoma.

In DNA form, the CDR3 reads TGTGCCTGGGGAAGGGGTCGCGAGAATGAAAAACTGTTTTTT. Its translation is CAWGRGRENEKLFF. This sequence joins TRBV30 and TRBJ1-4; weak D call: TRBD1 (5 bases). Trimming cost V 5 bases and J 5 bases, with 15 bases left between them. The V gene's germline CDR1 is GTSNPN and CDR2 SVGIG (reference sequence). The CDR3 sequence is 14 residues long.

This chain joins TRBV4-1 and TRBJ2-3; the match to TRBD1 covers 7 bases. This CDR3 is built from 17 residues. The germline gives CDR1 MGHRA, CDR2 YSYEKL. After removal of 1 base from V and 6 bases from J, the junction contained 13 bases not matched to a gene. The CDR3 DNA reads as TGCGCCAGCAGCCAAGGTCATGGGACAGTCGCGTCGGATACGCAGTATTTT. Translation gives CASSQGHGTVASDTQYF.

The CDR3 nucleotides read TGTGCCAGCAGGAGGACAGGGTACGAGCAGTACTTC. It codes for CASRRTGYEQYF. The V gene is TRBV6-1, the J gene TRBJ2-7, with 8 bases that match TRBD1. Trimming took 6 bases from V and 4 from J; bases not matched to a gene: 2. The V gene's germline CDR1 is MNHNS and CDR2 SASEGT. The CDR3 contains 12 residues.

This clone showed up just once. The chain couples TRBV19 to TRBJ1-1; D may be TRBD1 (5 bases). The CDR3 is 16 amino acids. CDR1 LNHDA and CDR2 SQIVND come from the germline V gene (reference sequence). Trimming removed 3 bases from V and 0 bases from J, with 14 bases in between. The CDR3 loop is CASSMKAGLMNTEAFF. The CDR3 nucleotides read TGTGCCAGTAGTATGAAGGCAGGGCTTATGAACACTGAAGCTTTCTTT.

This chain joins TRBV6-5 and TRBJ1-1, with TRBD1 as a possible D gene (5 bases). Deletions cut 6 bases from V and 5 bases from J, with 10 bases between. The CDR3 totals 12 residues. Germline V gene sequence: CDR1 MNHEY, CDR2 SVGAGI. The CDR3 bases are TGTGCCAGCAGGGCTTACAGGACTGAAGCTTTCTTT. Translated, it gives CASRAYRTEAFF.

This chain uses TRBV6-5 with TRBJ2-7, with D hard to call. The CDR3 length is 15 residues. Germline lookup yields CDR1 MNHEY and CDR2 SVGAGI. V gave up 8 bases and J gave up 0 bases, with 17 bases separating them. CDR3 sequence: CASHPSSLGSYEQYF. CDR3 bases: TGTGCCAGCCACCCCAGTAGTTTGGGCTCCTACGAGCAGTACTTC.